Below, 29 T cell receptor beta chains from the same sample are listed, as sequenced in a study of T cells in Graves' hyperthyroidism and ophthalmopathy. RNA transcripts served as the template for amplifying TCR beta CDR3 regions. The TCR CDR3 first-round RT-PCR relied on the HTBI primer set. TCRdb re-analysed the multiplex PCR reads in MiXCR, keeping a single row per CDR3 protein. The sample comprises about 270,000 distinct CDR3 sequences, nearly 15% of which are singletons, and roughly 30% rests with the top ten. The specimen sequenced was blood. The source of these receptors is a woman aged 45-59 years with Graves' hyperthyroidism that later progressed to Graves' ophthalmopathy.

The chain uses TRBV4-1 and TRBJ1-1; D is ambiguous. The germline CDR1 and CDR2 sequences are MGHRA and YSYEKL. The V gene lost 5 bases and the J gene lost 4 bases, with 26 bases spanning the gap. CDR3 length: 18 residues. The CDR3 region has the DNA TGCGCCAGCAGCTTTCGTTACCGCGACAACCTATTCCCCACTGAAGCTTTCTTT. Its translation is CASSFRYRDNLFPTEAFF.

This clonotype was detected many times. This chain links TRBV15 with TRBJ2-3; D is perhaps TRBD2 (6 bases). The CDR3 totals 16 residues. V lost 7 bases, J lost 1 base, and 18 bases lay in between. Germline V gene data show CDR1 as LNHNV and CDR2 as YYDKDF (reference sequence). DNA for the CDR3: TGTGCCACCAAGTCGTTGCTAGCGAGGGGCACAGATACGCAGTATTTT. Amino acids: CATKSLLARGTDTQYF.

This clonotype occurred many times. This chain uses TRBV5-1 with TRBJ2-6; D not resolved. Germline lookup yields CDR1 SGHRS and CDR2 YFSETQ. The CDR3 totals 15 residues. Trimming stripped 1 base from V and 4 bases from J, with 9 bases between. In DNA form, the CDR3 reads TGCGCCAGCAGCTTGTGGGCAGCGGGGGCCAACGTCCTGACTTTC. It codes for CASSLWAAGANVLTF. The whole variable domain, remainder taken from reference TRBV5-1 and TRBJ2-6, is KAGVTQTPRYLIKTRGQQVTLSCSPISGHRSVSWYQQTPGQGLQFLFEYFSETQRNKGNFPGRFSGRQFSNSRSEMNVSTLELGDSALYLCASSLWAAGANVLTFGAGSRLTVL.

This clonotype occurred many times. V and J are TRBV19 and TRBJ1-6; D perhaps matches TRBD1 (5 bases). From germline, CDR1 is LNHDA and CDR2 SQIVND (reference sequence). This CDR3 has 13 amino acids. Deletions cut 7 bases from V and 9 bases from J, with 13 bases between. The CDR3 DNA is TGTGCCAGTACCGCCGACAGAGGTTCACCCCTCCACTTT. It is translated as CASTADRGSPLHF.

This clonotype showed up many times. The CDR3 DNA follows: TGTGCCATCAACCGGGACACCTTCACAGATACGCAGTATTTT. Residues: CAINRDTFTDTQYF. The chain couples TRBV28 to TRBJ2-3, with D tentatively TRBD1 (6 bases). The CDR3 consists of 14 residues. V lost 10 bases, J lost 2 bases, and 16 bases lay in between. In germline, CDR1 is MDHEN, CDR2 SYDVKM.

This clonotype was counted only a few times. The chain employs TRBV5-1 and TRBJ1-6, with 10 positions matching TRBD1. The CDR3 length is 15 residues. V lost 0 bases and J lost 10; bases outside the gene matches: 4. Per the germline V gene, CDR1 is SGHRS and CDR2 is YFSETQ. The CDR3 is CASSLGTGGRSPLHF. Here the CDR3 DNA reads TGCGCCAGCAGCTTGGGGACAGGGGGAAGATCACCCCTCCACTTT.

This clonotype was seen only once. With a much larger clone just one base away, this may be a read error. The V gene is TRBV10-3, the J gene TRBJ1-1, with unresolved D. CDR3 length: 12 amino acids. Germline values: CDR1 ENHRY, CDR2 SYGVKD. As DNA, the CDR3 is TGTGCCATCGGTGAGTCCCTTAATCCCGCTTTCTTT. Translation gives CAIGESLNPAFF.

The chain uses TRBV6-1 and TRBJ1-3; 8 bases align to TRBD1. This CDR3 has 16 residues. The germline gives CDR1 MNHNS, CDR2 SASEGT. Trimming removed 5 bases from V and 2 bases from J; junction bases left unmatched: 8. CDR3 loop: CASSTRQGTAGNTIYF. CDR3 nucleotides: TGTGCCAGCAGTACCCGACAGGGGACGGCTGGAAACACCATATATTTT.

This clonotype was picked up many times. The chain has TRBV7-9 and TRBJ2-7; D possibly corresponds to TRBD1 (6 bases). Germline-derived CDR1 and CDR2 are SEHNR and FQNEAQ (reference sequence). The CDR3 covers 12 residues. Trimming took off 5 bases at V and 3 bases at J, with 8 bases between the two ends. The CDR3 sequence is CASSGQLYEQYF. In DNA, the CDR3 is TGTGCCAGCAGCGGACAGCTCTACGAGCAGTACTTC.

This clonotype was counted many times. The chain couples TRBV7-6 to TRBJ2-5, with 9 nucleotides matching TRBD1. CDR1 is SGHVS, CDR2 FNYEAQ, per germline. CDR3 length: 15 residues. J was trimmed by 2 bases and V by 5 bases; bases with no gene match: 6. This chain's CDR3 is CASSPNRGRQETQYF. The CDR3, as DNA: TGTGCCAGCAGCCCAAACAGGGGGCGTCAAGAGACCCAGTACTTC.

This clonotype came up many times. The chain combines TRBV12-5 with TRBJ2-5, with TRBD1 matching 7 bases. CDR3 size: 14 residues. Germline CDR1 is LGHNT and CDR2 is FRNRAP. V shed 7 bases, J shed 2 bases, and the junction held 7 bases outside the gene matches. For the CDR3, the DNA is TGTGCTAGTGCCCCTGGGACAGCTCAAGAGACCCAGTACTTC. Protein sequence: CASAPGTAQETQYF.

This clonotype was seen just once. One base away lies a much larger clone, so this may be a sequencing read error. This chain links TRBV13 with TRBJ2-3; 10 nucleotides align to TRBD2. The CDR3 loop spans 15 amino acids. Germline assignment: CDR1 PRHDT and CDR2 FYEKMQ (reference sequence). The CDR3 DNA is TGTGCCAGCAGCGGACTAGCGGAGAGCACAGGTACGCAGTATTTT. It codes for CASSGLAESTGTQYF.

This clonotype showed up many times. The chain carries TRBV12-3 or TRBV12-4 and TRBJ1-6, with a possible D match to TRBD1 (5 bases). V lost 1 base, J lost 15 bases, and 16 bases lay in between. The CDR3 covers 14 residues. CDR3 in amino acids: CASSLVGRPRGLHF. In DNA form, the CDR3 reads TGTGCCAGCAGTTTAGTGGGGCGGCCCCGAGGCCTCCACTTT.

This clonotype was found many times. The chain carries TRBV5-1 and TRBJ1-1, with D tentatively TRBD1 (5 bases). Germline loops: CDR1 SGHRS, CDR2 YFSETQ. The length of the CDR3 is 15 residues. The V end lost 3 bases, the J end lost 4 bases, and 16 bases lay between the germline ends. This CDR3 is CASSYVGAEGTEAFF. The CDR3 DNA follows: TGCGCCAGCAGCTACGTAGGGGCAGAGGGCACTGAAGCTTTCTTT.

The rearrangement uses TRBV9 and TRBJ2-1; the D call may be TRBD1 or TRBD2 (5 bases each). CDR1 and CDR2 from the germline V gene are SGDLS and YYNGEE. CDR3 length equals 17 residues. Trimming stripped 2 bases from V and 0 bases from J, with 15 bases between. This CDR3 is CASSVRGGRGSYNEQFF. The CDR3, as DNA: TGTGCCAGCAGCGTTCGAGGAGGAAGGGGCTCCTACAATGAGCAGTTCTTC.

This chain joins TRBV4-1 and TRBJ2-1; 7 nucleotides line up with TRBD2. This CDR3 has 17 amino acids. The V gene's germline CDR1 is MGHRA and CDR2 YSYEKL. Trimming at V came to 4 bases and at J to 2 bases, leaving 11 bases not matched to a gene. CDR3 in amino acids: CASSRTRVGLAYNEQFF. In DNA, the CDR3 is TGCGCCAGCAGCCGTACAAGGGTAGGACTAGCCTACAATGAGCAGTTCTTC.

This clonotype came up many times. The CDR3 DNA reads TGTGCCACCAGCAGAGATTTGGGGACAGGCAACACCGGGGAGCTGTTTTTT. It specifies CATSRDLGTGNTGELFF. This chain links TRBV15 with TRBJ2-2, with 8 bases that match TRBD1. CDR3 length equals 17 residues. J lost 2 bases, V lost 0 bases, and 5 bases had no gene match. Germline loops: CDR1 LNHNV, CDR2 YYDKDF (reference sequence).

This clonotype was seen repeatedly, ten times or more. The J gene is TRBJ2-7, the V gene TRBV19; 7 nucleotides match TRBD2. This CDR3 comprises 12 residues. V shed 5 bases, J shed 3 bases, and the junction held 1 base outside the gene matches. The V gene's germline CDR1 is LNHDA and CDR2 SQIVND (reference sequence). The CDR3 region has the DNA TGTGCCAGTAGTGCTAGCGGCTACGAGCAGTACTTC. It yields the protein CASSASGYEQYF.

The rearrangement joins TRBV28 to TRBJ2-1; 9 bases are a match to TRBD2. The J segment lost 8 bases and the V segment lost 3 bases, leaving 14 bases of the junction unmatched. This CDR3 is built from 17 residues. CDR1 MDHEN and CDR2 SYDVKM come from the germline V gene. CDR3 loop: CASSFPSRGLAPDEQFF. The CDR3 nucleotides are TGTGCCAGCAGTTTCCCCAGTCGGGGACTAGCTCCAGATGAGCAGTTCTTC.

This clonotype has just one count. A clone one base away is much larger, so this may be a read error. J is TRBJ2-1 and V is TRBV19; TRBD1 matches 11 bases. The CDR3 totals 16 residues. V shed 5 bases, J shed 8 bases, and the junction held 11 bases outside the gene matches. CDR1 and CDR2 from the germline V gene are LNHDA and SQIVND (reference sequence). The CDR3 loop reads CASSGRDRGSIDEQFF. Written as DNA, the CDR3 is TGTGCCAGTAGTGGACGGGACAGGGGGTCCATTGATGAGCAGTTCTTC.

This clonotype was seen only a few times. This chain links TRBV19 with TRBJ2-2; perhaps D is TRBD1 or TRBD2 (6 bases each). Between the trimmed V and J ends, which lost 3 bases and 2 bases, there was a span of 13 bases. Looked up from germline, CDR1 is LNHDA and CDR2 is SQIVND (reference sequence). This CDR3 spans 16 amino acids. DNA of the CDR3: TGTGCCAGTAGTATCGGGGGCTTTGGAAACACCGGGGAGCTGTTTTTT. It yields the protein CASSIGGFGNTGELFF. The variable domain in full, with the rest retrieved from reference TRBV19 and TRBJ2-2, is DGGITQSPKYLFRKEGQNVTLSCEQNLNHDAMYWYRQDPGQGLRLIYYSQIVNDFQKGDIAEGYSVSREKKESFPLTVTSAQKNPTAFYLCASSIGGFGNTGELFFGEGSRLTVL.

This clonotype was found many times. The J gene is TRBJ2-7, the V gene TRBV9, with D possibly TRBD2 on 5 matching bases. Trimming stripped 7 bases from V and 2 bases from J, with 19 bases between. Germline CDR1 and CDR2: SGDLS and YYNGEE. The CDR3 has 15 amino acids. CDR3 nucleotides: TGTGCCAGCTCCCCAGAGGGCAGGACCACCTACGAGCAGTACTTC. As protein: CASSPEGRTTYEQYF. Looking up the rest from reference TRBV9 and TRBJ2-7 gives the full variable domain: DSGVTQTPKHLITATGQRVTLRCSPRSGDLSVYWYQQSLDQGLQFLIQYYNGEERAKGNILERFSAQQFPDLHSELNLSSLELGDSALYFCASSPEGRTTYEQYFGPGTRLTVT.

This clonotype was seen a few times. The chain links TRBV15 to TRBJ1-6, with a possible D match to TRBD1 (6 bases). This CDR3 spans 15 amino acids. The V gene's germline CDR1 is LNHNV and CDR2 YYDKDF (reference sequence). V shed 0 bases and J shed 7 bases, with 10 bases lying between them. The DNA of the CDR3 is TGTGCCACCAGCAGAGATATAGGGGGAAATTCACCCCTCCACTTT. Translating gives CATSRDIGGNSPLHF.

Comment on this clonotype: With a much larger clone just one base away, this may be a read error. The chain combines TRBV10-2 with TRBJ2-1, with a tentative D call TRBD1 (5 bases). Deletions cut 3 bases from V and 8 bases from J, with 11 bases between. The CDR3 totals 13 residues. The germline V gene has CDR1 WSHSY and CDR2 SAAADI. As DNA, the CDR3 is TGCGCCAGCAGTGAATTATGGGGCGATGAGCAGTTCTTC. Translating gives CASSELWGDEQFF.

The rearrangement uses TRBV6-1 and TRBJ2-2; no clear D gene. V shed 1 base and J shed 4 bases, with 16 bases lying between them. The CDR3 covers 17 residues. Germline CDR1 reads MNHNS; CDR2 reads SASEGT. CDR3 sequence (DNA): TGTGCCAGCAGTGAAGGTAGACGGACGAAAACCACCGGGGAGCTGTTTTTT. Its translation: CASSEGRRTKTTGELFF.

This clonotype has a count of ten or more. The gene calls are TRBV6-1 and TRBJ1-5, with TRBD1 identical over 10 bases. After removal of 6 bases from V and 1 base from J, the junction contained 9 bases not matched to a gene. Per germline, CDR1 MNHNS and CDR2 SASEGT. CDR3 length: 17 amino acids. CDR3 sequence (DNA): TGTGCCAGCAGGGTAGACAGGGGGCTTCTAAGCAATCAGCCCCAGCATTTT. Residues: CASRVDRGLLSNQPQHF.

The chain carries TRBV5-1 and TRBJ2-7; either TRBD1 or TRBD2 may fit D (5 bases each). Looked up from germline, CDR1 is SGHRS and CDR2 is YFSETQ. This CDR3 region has 16 residues. Trimming left V 0 bases short and J 3 bases short, with 16 bases between. The CDR3 reads CASSLVSGTSSYEQYF. The CDR3 region has the DNA TGCGCCAGCAGCTTGGTATCCGGGACGTCGAGCTACGAGCAGTACTTC.

There are many counts of this clonotype. This sequence joins TRBV3-1 and TRBJ2-5, with TRBD1 identical over 9 bases. This CDR3 has 17 amino acids. CDR1 LGHDT and CDR2 YNNKEL come from the germline V gene (reference sequence). V lost 4 bases, J lost 4 bases, and 13 bases stayed unmatched. The CDR3 here is CASSLTGTGRSSETQYF. The CDR3 DNA reads TGTGCCAGCAGCCTCACTGGGACAGGGCGGTCTTCAGAGACCCAGTACTTC.

The sample holds a few counts of this clonotype. Compared with germline, one end of the junction differs, possibly owing to a read error. This chain joins TRBV7-9 and TRBJ2-1, with D tentatively TRBD1 or TRBD2 (5 bases each). CDR1 and CDR2 from the germline V gene are SEHNR and FQNEAQ (reference sequence). This CDR3 has 12 residues. In DNA form, the CDR3 reads TGTGCCAGCGGCTTACGGGGCGATGAGCAGTTCTTC. Its translation is CASGLRGDEQFF.